The present T cell receptor beta chain was sequenced within a study of T cells in Graves' hyperthyroidism and ophthalmopathy. On the study more broadly: Sampling of peripheral blood happened at initial diagnosis, prior to any treatment.

Absent ophthalmopathy progression within 18 months defined stable Graves' hyperthyroidism. The diagnoses drew upon clinical symptoms, serum thyroxine and TRAb, thyroid ultrasound and orbital computed tomography. V was clipped by 2 bases and J by 1 base, with 12 bases between them. The CDR3 loop spans 16 amino acids. From germline, CDR1 is SGHVS and CDR2 FQNEAQ. This clonotype was seen ten or more times. RNA transcripts were the template for amplifying TCR beta CDR3 regions. First-round RT-PCR with HTBI primers amplified the TCR CDR3 region. TCRdb reanalysed the multiplex PCR reads using MiXCR and keeps one entry per CDR3 protein. Altogether a few hundred thousand distinct CDR3 sequences are present, roughly 21% being singletons, with the ten largest covering less than 65%.

This TCR came from a woman between 45 and 65 years old with Graves' hyperthyroidism. Input material: blood. V and J are TRBV7-8 and TRBJ2-1; D is uncertain. CDR3 amino acids: CASSLNRVLSYNEQFF. CDR3 sequence (DNA): TGTGCCAGCAGCTTAAACCGCGTCCTTTCCTACAATGAGCAGTTCTTC. Combining the CDR3 with reference TRBV7-8 and TRBJ2-1 gives the whole variable domain GAGVSQSPRYKVAKRGQDVALRCDPISGHVSLFWYQQALGQGPEFLTYFQNEAQLDKSGLPSDRFFAERPEGSVSTLKIQRTQQEDSAVYLCASSLNRVLSYNEQFFGPGTRLTVL.